The 6 T cell receptor beta chains listed next were all sequenced from one sample in a study of T cell clonality in common variable immunodeficiency. Here immunoSEQ multiplex PCR was the method, and the copy in TCRdb shows in-frame clones only, minus some. The specimen has tens of thousands of clones, none found just once. The sample was peripheral blood mononuclear cells. These receptors originate from a person aged 18 to 69 in good health.

A word on this clone: The read finishes 3 residues shy of the CDR3 end, and the germline J gene is used to complete it. V and J are TRBV2 and TRBJ2-3; tentative D call: TRBD2 (6 bases). V lost 10 bases to trimming and J lost 2 bases, with 13 bases between them. The germline CDR1 and CDR2 sequences are SNHLY and FYNNEI. The CDR3 has 13 residues. The part of the CDR3 DNA that was read is TGTGCCACCCAGCGGAGGGCCACAGATACG. It codes for CATQRRATDT. The CDR3 in full is CATQRRATDTQYF.

This clone was detected ten times or more. The CDR3 end falls 3 residues outside the read, so it is completed with the germline J gene. The rearrangement links TRBV10-1 to TRBJ2-1; D uncertain. V was pared by 8 bases and J by 1 base, with 3 bases between. The CDR3 is 11 residues long. CDR1 and CDR2 from the germline V gene are WNHNN and SYGVQD (reference sequence). The CDR3 reads CASSSYNEQFF. The part of the CDR3 DNA that was read is TGCGCCAGCTCTTCCTACAATGAG.

In this sample, this clone turned up a few times. CDR3 amino acids: CASSAPKRANEQFF. CDR3 DNA, as far as it was read: TGTGCCAGCAGCGCACCTAAGCGGGCCAATGAG. V and J are TRBV5-4 and TRBJ2-1, with D maybe TRBD2 (6 bases). The CDR3 is cut off 3 residues early in the read; its end comes from the germline J gene. Germline CDR1 is SGHNT and CDR2 is YYREEE (reference sequence). V was shortened by 4 bases and J by 6 bases, with 14 bases between the two germline ends. There are 14 residues in the CDR3.

Ten or more counts support this clone. The read terminates 3 residues before the CDR3 end, so the remaining end is supplied by the germline J gene. The chain is built from TRBV29-1 and TRBJ2-7; the match to TRBD2 covers 8 bases. The CDR3 has 15 amino acids. J was trimmed by 0 bases and V by 0 bases; bases with no gene match: 4. Germline-derived CDR1 and CDR2 are SQVTM and ANQGSEA. The CDR3 protein is CSVEDRGGSSYEQYF. The part of the CDR3 DNA that was read is TGCAGCGTTGAAGATCGGGGGGGATCCTCCTACGAG.

A word on this clone: The read stops 3 residues short of the end of the CDR3; the missing end is completed from the germline J gene. J is TRBJ1-1 and V is TRBV5-1, with 8 bases identical to TRBD1. Trimming cost V 6 bases and J 3 bases; bases outside gene matches: 13. Germline V gene lookup returns CDR1 SGHRS and CDR2 YFSETQ. This CDR3 has 16 amino acids. Partial CDR3 DNA: TGCGCCAGCACCGATTCAGGGGGCTTAGGGGACACTGAA. This codes for CASTDSGGLGDTE. The CDR3 as a whole reads CASTDSGGLGDTEAFF. Drawing the rest from reference TRBV5-1 and TRBJ1-1, the complete variable domain is KAGVTQTPRYLIKTRGQQVTLSCSPISGHRSVSWYQQTPGQGLQFLFEYFSETQRNKGNFPGRFSGRQFSNSRSEMNVSTLELGDSALYLCASTDSGGLGDTEAFFGQGTRLTVV.

This clone showed up many times. The read stops 3 residues short of the end of the CDR3; the missing end is completed from the germline J gene. The chain recombines TRBV5-6 with TRBJ1-5; no reliable D call. The CDR3 extends over 14 amino acids. The germline V gene has CDR1 SGHDT and CDR2 YYEEEE. The V and J ends lost 4 bases and 2 bases respectively, with 10 bases between them. The CDR3 sequence: CASSHSGGNQPQHF. CDR3 DNA, as far as it was read: TGTGCCAGCAGCCACAGTGGAGGCAATCAGCCC.